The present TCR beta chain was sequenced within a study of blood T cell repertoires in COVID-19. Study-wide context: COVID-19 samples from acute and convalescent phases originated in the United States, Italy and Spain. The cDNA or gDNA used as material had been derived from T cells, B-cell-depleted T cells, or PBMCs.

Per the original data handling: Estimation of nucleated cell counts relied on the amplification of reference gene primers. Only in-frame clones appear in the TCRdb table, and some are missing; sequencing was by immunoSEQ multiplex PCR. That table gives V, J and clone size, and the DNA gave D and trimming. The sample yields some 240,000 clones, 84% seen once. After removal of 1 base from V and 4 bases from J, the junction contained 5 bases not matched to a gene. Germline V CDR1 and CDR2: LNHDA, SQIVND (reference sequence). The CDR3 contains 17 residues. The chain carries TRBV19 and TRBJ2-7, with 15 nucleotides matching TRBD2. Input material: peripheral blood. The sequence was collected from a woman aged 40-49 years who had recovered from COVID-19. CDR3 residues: CASSIAGLAGGHYEQYF. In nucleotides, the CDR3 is TGTGCCAGTAGTATAGCGGGACTAGCGGGGGGCCATTACGAGCAGTACTTC.